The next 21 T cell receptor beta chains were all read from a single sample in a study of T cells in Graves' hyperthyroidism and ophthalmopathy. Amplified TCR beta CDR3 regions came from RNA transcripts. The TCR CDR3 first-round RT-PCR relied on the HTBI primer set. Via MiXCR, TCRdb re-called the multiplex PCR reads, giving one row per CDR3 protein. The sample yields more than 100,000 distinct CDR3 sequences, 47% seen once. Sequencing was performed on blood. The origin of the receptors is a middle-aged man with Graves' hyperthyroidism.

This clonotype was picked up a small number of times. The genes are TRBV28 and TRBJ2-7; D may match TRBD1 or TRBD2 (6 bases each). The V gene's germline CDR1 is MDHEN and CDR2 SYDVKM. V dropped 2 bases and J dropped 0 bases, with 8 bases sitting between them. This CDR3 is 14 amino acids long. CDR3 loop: CASSLGGLSYEQYF. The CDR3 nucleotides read TGTGCCAGCAGTTTAGGGGGGCTCTCCTACGAGCAGTACTTC. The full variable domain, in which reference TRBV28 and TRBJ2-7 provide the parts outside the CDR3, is DVKVTQSSRYLVKRTGEKVFLECVQDMDHENMFWYRQDPGLGLRLIYFSYDVKMKEKGDIPEGYSVSREKKERFSLILESASTNQTSMYLCASSLGGLSYEQYFGPGTRLTVT.

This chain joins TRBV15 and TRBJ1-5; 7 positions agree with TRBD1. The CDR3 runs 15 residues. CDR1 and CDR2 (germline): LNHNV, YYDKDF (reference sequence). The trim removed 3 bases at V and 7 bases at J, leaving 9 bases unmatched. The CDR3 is CATSRRNTGVQPQHF. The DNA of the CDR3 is TGTGCCACCAGCAGGCGAAATACAGGGGTACAGCCCCAGCATTTT.

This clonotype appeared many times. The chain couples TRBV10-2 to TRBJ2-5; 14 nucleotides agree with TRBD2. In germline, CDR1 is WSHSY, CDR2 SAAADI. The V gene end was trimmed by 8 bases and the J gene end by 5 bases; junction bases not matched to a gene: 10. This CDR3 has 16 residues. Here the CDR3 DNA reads TGCGCCAGCGGAAGCTCGACTAGCGGGGGGGGGGAGACCCAGTACTTC. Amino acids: CASGSSTSGGGETQYF.

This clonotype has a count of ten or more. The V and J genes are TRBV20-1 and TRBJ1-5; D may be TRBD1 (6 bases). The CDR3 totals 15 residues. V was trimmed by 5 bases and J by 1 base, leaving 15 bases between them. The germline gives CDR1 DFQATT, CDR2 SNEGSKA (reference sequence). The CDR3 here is CSAPGHPGSNQPQHF. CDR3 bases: TGCAGTGCTCCGGGACACCCCGGGAGCAATCAGCCCCAGCATTTT.

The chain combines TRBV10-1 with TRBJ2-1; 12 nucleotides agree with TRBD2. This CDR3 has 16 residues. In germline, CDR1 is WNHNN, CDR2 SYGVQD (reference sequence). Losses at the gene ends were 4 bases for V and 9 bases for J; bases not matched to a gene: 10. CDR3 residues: CASSAKTSGSRGEQFF. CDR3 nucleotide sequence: TGCGCCAGCAGTGCGAAGACTAGCGGGAGCCGAGGTGAGCAGTTCTTC.

The CDR3 protein is CSVGFPEEQYF. CDR3 sequence (DNA): TGCAGCGTTGGGTTCCCTGAGGAGCAGTACTTC. The chain has TRBV29-1 and TRBJ2-7; D unresolved. Germline-derived CDR1 and CDR2 are SQVTM and ANQGSEA. The CDR3 loop spans 11 amino acids. V dropped 4 bases and J dropped 7 bases, with 11 bases sitting between them.

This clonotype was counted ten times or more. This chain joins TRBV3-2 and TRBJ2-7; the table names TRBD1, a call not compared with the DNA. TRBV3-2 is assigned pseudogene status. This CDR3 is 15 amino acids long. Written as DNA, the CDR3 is TGTGCCAGCAGCCAAGAGGGGGACAGGGGCTACGAGCAGTACTTC. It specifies CASSQEGDRGYEQYF.

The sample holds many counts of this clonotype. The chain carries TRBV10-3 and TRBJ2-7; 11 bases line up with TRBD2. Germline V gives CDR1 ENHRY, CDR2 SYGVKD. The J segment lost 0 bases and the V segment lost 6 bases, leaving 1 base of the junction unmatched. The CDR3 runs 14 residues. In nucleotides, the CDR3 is TGTGCCATCAGCGGGACTAGCGGCTCCTACGAGCAGTACTTC. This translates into CAISGTSGSYEQYF.

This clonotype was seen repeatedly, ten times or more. As DNA, the CDR3 is TGTGCCAGCCCGGGGGGCCGCACCTACAATGAGCAGTTCTTC. This encodes CASPGGRTYNEQFF. V is TRBV7-8 and J is TRBJ2-1; a weak D match, TRBD2 (7 bases). V was cut by 8 bases and J by 2 bases, with 13 bases left in between. Germline-derived CDR1 and CDR2 are SGHVS and FQNEAQ. This CDR3 contains 14 residues.

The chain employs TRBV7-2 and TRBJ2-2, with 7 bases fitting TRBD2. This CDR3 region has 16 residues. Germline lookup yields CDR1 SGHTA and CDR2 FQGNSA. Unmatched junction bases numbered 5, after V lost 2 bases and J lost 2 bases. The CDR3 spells CASSLQRGGNTGELFF. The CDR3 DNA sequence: TGTGCCAGCAGCTTACAACGCGGGGGTAACACCGGGGAGCTGTTTTTT. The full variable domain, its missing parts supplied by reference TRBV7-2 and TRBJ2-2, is GAGVSQSPSNKVTEKGKDVELRCDPISGHTALYWYRQSLGQGLEFLIYFQGNSAPDKSGLPSDRFSAERTGGSVSTLTIQRTQQEDSAVYLCASSLQRGGNTGELFFGEGSRLTVL.

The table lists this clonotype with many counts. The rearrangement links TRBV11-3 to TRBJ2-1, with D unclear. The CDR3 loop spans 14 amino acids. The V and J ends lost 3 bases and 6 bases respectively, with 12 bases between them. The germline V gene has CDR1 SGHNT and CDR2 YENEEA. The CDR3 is CASSFGRIPNEQFF. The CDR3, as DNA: TGTGCCAGCAGCTTTGGCAGGATCCCCAATGAGCAGTTCTTC.

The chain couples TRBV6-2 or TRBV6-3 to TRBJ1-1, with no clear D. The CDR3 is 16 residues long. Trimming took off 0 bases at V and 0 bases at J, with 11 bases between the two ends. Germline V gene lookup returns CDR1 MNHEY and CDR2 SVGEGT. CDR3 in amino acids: CASSYSRTLMNTEAFF. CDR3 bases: TGTGCCAGCAGTTACTCCCGGACGTTAATGAACACTGAAGCTTTCTTT.

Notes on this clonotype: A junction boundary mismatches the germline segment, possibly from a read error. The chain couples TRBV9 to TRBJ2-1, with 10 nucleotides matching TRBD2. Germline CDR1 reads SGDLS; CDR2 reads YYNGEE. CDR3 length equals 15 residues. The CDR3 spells CASSAEGLAGEKQFF. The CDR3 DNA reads TGTGCCAGCAGCGCGGAGGGCCTAGCGGGAGAGAAGCAATTCTTC.

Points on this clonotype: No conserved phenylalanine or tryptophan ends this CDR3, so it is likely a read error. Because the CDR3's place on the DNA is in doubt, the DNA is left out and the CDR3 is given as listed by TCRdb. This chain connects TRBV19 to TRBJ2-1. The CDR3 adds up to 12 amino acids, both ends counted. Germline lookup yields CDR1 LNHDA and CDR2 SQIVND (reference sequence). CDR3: CASSIMGNEQTL.

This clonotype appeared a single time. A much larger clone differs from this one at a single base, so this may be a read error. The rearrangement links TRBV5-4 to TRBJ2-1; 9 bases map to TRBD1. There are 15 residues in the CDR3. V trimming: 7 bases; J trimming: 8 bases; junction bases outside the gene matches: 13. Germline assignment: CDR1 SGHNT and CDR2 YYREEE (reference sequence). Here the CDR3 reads CASRAAGQGWDEQFF. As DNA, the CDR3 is TGTGCCAGCCGCGCCGCGGGACAGGGATGGGATGAGCAGTTCTTC.

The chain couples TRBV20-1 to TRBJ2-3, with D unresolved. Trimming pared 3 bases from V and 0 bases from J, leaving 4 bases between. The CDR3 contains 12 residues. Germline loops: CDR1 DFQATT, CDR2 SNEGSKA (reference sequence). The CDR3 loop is CSASYSTDTQYF. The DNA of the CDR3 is TGCAGTGCTAGTTACAGCACAGATACGCAGTATTTT.

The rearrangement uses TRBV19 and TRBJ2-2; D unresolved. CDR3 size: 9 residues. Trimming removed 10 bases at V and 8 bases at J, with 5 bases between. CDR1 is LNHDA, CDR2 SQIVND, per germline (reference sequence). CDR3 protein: CATQGELFF. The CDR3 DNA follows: TGTGCCACCCAAGGGGAGCTGTTTTTT.

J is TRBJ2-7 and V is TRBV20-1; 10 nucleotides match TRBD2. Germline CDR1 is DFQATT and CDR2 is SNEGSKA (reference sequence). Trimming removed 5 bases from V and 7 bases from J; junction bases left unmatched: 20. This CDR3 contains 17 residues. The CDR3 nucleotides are TGCAGTGCTGTGACCTCGTGGCTAGCGGGGGCCAGTAAGGAGCAGTACTTC. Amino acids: CSAVTSWLAGASKEQYF.

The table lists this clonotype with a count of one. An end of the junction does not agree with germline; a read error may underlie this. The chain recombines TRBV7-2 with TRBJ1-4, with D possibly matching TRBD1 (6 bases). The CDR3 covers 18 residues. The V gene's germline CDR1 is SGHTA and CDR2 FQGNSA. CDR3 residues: CASSQARYTQGANEKLFF. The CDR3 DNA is TGCGCCAGCAGCCAAGCCCGTTACACACAGGGAGCTAATGAAAAACTGTTTTTT. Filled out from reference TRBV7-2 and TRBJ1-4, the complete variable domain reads GAGVSQSPSNKVTEKGKDVELRCDPISGHTALYWYRQSLGQGLEFLIYFQGNSAPDKSGLPSDRFSAERTGGSVSTLTIQRTQQEDSAVYLCASSQARYTQGANEKLFFGSGTQLSVL.

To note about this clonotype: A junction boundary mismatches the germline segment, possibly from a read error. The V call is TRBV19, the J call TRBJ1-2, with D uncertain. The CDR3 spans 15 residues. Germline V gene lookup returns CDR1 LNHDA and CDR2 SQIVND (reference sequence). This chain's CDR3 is CASSIYSAKEGGYTF. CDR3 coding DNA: TGTGCCAGTAGTATATATAGTGCGAAGGAGGGTGGCTACACCTTT.

The CDR3 coding sequence is TGCAGTGCTAGTCAGGGGGCGGGAGGAAACACCATATATTTT. Protein: CSASQGAGGNTIYF. The chain carries TRBV20-1 and TRBJ1-3; TRBD1 matches 8 bases. The CDR3 covers 14 residues. Trimming at V came to 3 bases and at J to 4 bases, leaving 5 bases not matched to a gene. CDR1 is DFQATT, CDR2 SNEGSKA, per germline (reference sequence).